Shown below are 23 T cell receptor beta chains from a single sample sequenced in a study of PD-L1 blockade in urothelial cancer. The table came from immunoSEQ multiplex PCR; TCRdb's copy has only in-frame clones and leaves some out. The table shows 58,000 or so clones, with approximately 86% occurring only once. Sequenced here: PBMCs, sampled around atezolizumab (anti-PD-L1) treatment. The receptors come from a man between 45 and 60 years old with urothelial cancer.

This chain joins TRBV30 and TRBJ1-5; D is unclear. The CDR3 has 13 amino acids. Germline values: CDR1 GTSNPN, CDR2 SVGIG (reference sequence). V shed 2 bases and J shed 5 bases, with 10 bases lying between them. The CDR3 DNA is TGTGCCTGGAGTCTCGTCGAGGATCAGCCCCAGCATTTT. This translates into CAWSLVEDQPQHF.

This chain uses TRBV7-2 with TRBJ1-5; 8 nucleotides agree with TRBD1. The germline V gene encodes CDR1 SGHTA and CDR2 FQGNSA. The length of the CDR3 is 14 residues. V lost 7 bases to trimming and J lost 8 bases; unmatched junction nucleotides: 10. The CDR3 here is CASNPQGAQEPQHF. CDR3 bases: TGTGCCAGCAACCCTCAGGGGGCGCAGGAGCCCCAGCATTTT.

The chain links TRBV9 to TRBJ2-3, with 7 bases that match TRBD2. Unmatched junction bases numbered 9, after V lost 1 base and J lost 4 bases. The CDR3 consists of 16 residues. Germline V gives CDR1 SGDLS, CDR2 YYNGEE. In DNA, the CDR3 is TGTGCCAGCAGCGTATTAGGACTAGGCGGGCCAGATACGCAGTATTTT. Its translation: CASSVLGLGGPDTQYF.

The rearrangement joins TRBV11-2 to TRBJ2-7; 8 bases line up with TRBD1. V lost 3 bases and J lost 2; bases outside the gene matches: 6. Germline lookup yields CDR1 SGHAT and CDR2 FQNNGV. The CDR3 length is 15 residues. CDR3 sequence (DNA): TGTGCCAGCAGCTTCACCGGGACAGGTGCCTACGAGCAGTACTTC. It specifies CASSFTGTGAYEQYF.

The J gene is TRBJ1-5, the V gene TRBV6-5; 9 positions agree with TRBD1. CDR3 size: 14 residues. V shed 5 bases, J shed 6 bases, and the junction held 5 bases outside the gene matches. From germline, CDR1 is MNHEY and CDR2 SVGAGI. The CDR3 region has the DNA TGTGCCAGCAGTCTTGGACAGGGGAGTCAGCCCCAGCATTTT. As protein: CASSLGQGSQPQHF.

The gene calls are TRBV5-1 and TRBJ1-2; D remains ambiguous. CDR1 is SGHRS and CDR2 is YFSETQ in the germline V gene. The CDR3 consists of 15 residues. V shed 0 bases and J shed 0 bases, with 9 bases lying between them. CDR3 region: CASSLEAGPNYGYTF. DNA for the CDR3: TGCGCCAGCAGCTTGGAGGCAGGTCCTAACTATGGCTACACCTTC.

The chain is built from TRBV30 and TRBJ1-5, with TRBD1 matching 7 bases. With 4 bases clipped from V and 3 bases from J, the junction kept 3 bases outside the gene matches. CDR1 is GTSNPN and CDR2 is SVGIG in the germline V gene (reference sequence). This CDR3 is built from 13 residues. As DNA, the CDR3 is TGTGCCTGGACGAGGGGGCACAATCAGCCCCAGCATTTT. Its protein is CAWTRGHNQPQHF.

The CDR3 nucleotides are TGTGCCAGCTCACTAGGACTCGGGAGCTCCTACAATGAGCAGTTCTTC. It is translated as CASSLGLGSSYNEQFF. The chain employs TRBV18 and TRBJ2-1; a possible D gene is TRBD2 (6 bases). Germline values: CDR1 KGHSH, CDR2 LQKENI. The CDR3 runs 16 residues. Trimming stripped 4 bases from V and 0 bases from J, with 13 bases between.

This chain connects TRBV5-1 to TRBJ2-2; weak D call: TRBD2 (6 bases). Germline CDR1 SGHRS, CDR2 YFSETQ. This CDR3 comprises 16 residues. V was pared by 1 base and J by 3 bases, with 13 bases between. The CDR3 DNA reads as TGCGCCAGCAGCTTGCTCGATAGCGGATACACCGGGGAGCTGTTTTTT. Protein sequence: CASSLLDSGYTGELFF. Full variable domain (missing parts from reference TRBV5-1 and TRBJ2-2): KAGVTQTPRYLIKTRGQQVTLSCSPISGHRSVSWYQQTPGQGLQFLFEYFSETQRNKGNFPGRFSGRQFSNSRSEMNVSTLELGDSALYLCASSLLDSGYTGELFFGEGSRLTVL.

This chain joins TRBV11-2 and TRBJ2-3; D is undetermined. Germline V gene data show CDR1 as SGHAT and CDR2 as FQNNGV. V was shortened by 1 base and J by 6 bases, with 5 bases between the two germline ends. There are 12 residues in the CDR3. CDR3 sequence: CASSLAPDTQYF. The CDR3 region has the DNA TGTGCCAGCAGCTTAGCCCCGGATACGCAGTATTTT.

The rearrangement uses TRBV5-1 and TRBJ2-2; TRBD1 is a possible D gene (6 bases). CDR1 is SGHRS, CDR2 YFSETQ, per germline. V was cut by 1 base and J by 5 bases, with 12 bases left in between. The length of the CDR3 is 15 residues. CDR3 coding DNA: TGCGCCAGCAGCTTGACCGGGACAATTACCGGGGAGCTGTTTTTT. Encoded protein: CASSLTGTITGELFF.

The gene calls are TRBV19 and TRBJ2-5; 7 nucleotides line up with TRBD1. J gave up 2 bases and V 3 bases, and 9 bases lay outside the gene matches. CDR1 and CDR2 (germline): LNHDA, SQIVND (reference sequence). This CDR3 comprises 16 residues. CDR3 nucleotides: TGTGCCAGTAGTATCCCCCTTCCGGGACAGCAAGAGACCCAGTACTTC. Protein sequence: CASSIPLPGQQETQYF.

This clone was seen only a few times. The rearrangement links TRBV28 to TRBJ1-2; D is ambiguous. The CDR3 length is 13 residues. The V gene's germline CDR1 is MDHEN and CDR2 SYDVKM. The V end lost 2 bases, the J end lost 3 bases, and 7 bases lay between the germline ends. Written as DNA, the CDR3 is TGTGCCAGCAGTTTAGAGGGATACTATGGCTACACCTTC. Encoded protein: CASSLEGYYGYTF.

The sample holds a few counts of this clone. The V gene is TRBV30, the J gene TRBJ2-6; TRBD1 matches at 7 bases. The CDR3 sequence is 17 residues long. V dropped 4 bases and J dropped 2; count of bases not matched to a gene: 11. Germline V CDR1 and CDR2: GTSNPN, SVGIG (reference sequence). The CDR3 reads CAWKRDRASTGANVLTF. CDR3 DNA sequence: TGTGCCTGGAAGCGTGACAGGGCTTCCACTGGGGCCAACGTCCTGACTTTC.

V and J are TRBV19 and TRBJ2-5; D is possibly TRBD2 (5 bases). Trimming took 4 bases from V and 1 from J, leaving 13 bases between them. The CDR3 contains 15 residues. Germline assignment: CDR1 LNHDA and CDR2 SQIVND (reference sequence). CDR3 sequence: CASSNKAGTQETQYF. CDR3 in DNA: TGTGCCAGTAGTAACAAGGCGGGTACCCAAGAGACCCAGTACTTC. Drawing the rest from reference TRBV19 and TRBJ2-5, the complete variable domain is DGGITQSPKYLFRKEGQNVTLSCEQNLNHDAMYWYRQDPGQGLRLIYYSQIVNDFQKGDIAEGYSVSREKKESFPLTVTSAQKNPTAFYLCASSNKAGTQETQYFGPGTRLLVL.

This chain uses TRBV7-2 with TRBJ2-5; 8 nucleotides match TRBD2. This CDR3 has 14 residues. V shed 8 bases, J shed 4 bases, and the junction held 9 bases outside the gene matches. Germline V gene lookup returns CDR1 SGHTA and CDR2 FQGNSA. The DNA for the CDR3 is TGTGCCAGCTTAAGTAGGGCGGGAGGAGAGACCCAGTACTTC. Translating gives CASLSRAGGETQYF.

This chain joins TRBV5-1 and TRBJ2-5; 12 bases line up with TRBD2. Losses at the gene ends were 3 bases for V and 6 bases for J; bases not matched to a gene: 18. The germline gives CDR1 SGHRS, CDR2 YFSETQ. The CDR3 extends over 19 amino acids. The CDR3 protein is CASSSQPPSGRAGGQTQYF. CDR3 nucleotide sequence: TGCGCCAGCAGCTCACAACCCCCTAGCGGGAGGGCCGGTGGGCAGACCCAGTACTTC.

The chain is built from TRBV7-8 and TRBJ2-1, with TRBD2 identical over 9 bases. Trimming took 5 bases from V and 8 from J; bases not matched to a gene: 16. This CDR3 spans 17 amino acids. Per germline, CDR1 SGHVS and CDR2 FQNEAQ. The CDR3 region has the DNA TGTGCCAGCAGCCCGGGGATTAGCGGGAGATCGGTGGATGAGCAGTTCTTC. Its protein is CASSPGISGRSVDEQFF. Combining the CDR3 with reference TRBV7-8 and TRBJ2-1 gives the whole variable domain GAGVSQSPRYKVAKRGQDVALRCDPISGHVSLFWYQQALGQGPEFLTYFQNEAQLDKSGLPSDRFFAERPEGSVSTLKIQRTQQEDSAVYLCASSPGISGRSVDEQFFGPGTRLTVL.

The V gene is TRBV5-4, the J gene TRBJ2-1; TRBD2 aligns across 13 bases. The CDR3 has 15 amino acids. Losses at the gene ends were 4 bases for V and 5 bases for J; bases not matched to a gene: 3. Germline CDR1 SGHNT, CDR2 YYREEE (reference sequence). The CDR3, as DNA: TGTGCCAGCAGCGAGGGACTAGCGGGAAACAATGAGCAGTTCTTC. It codes for CASSEGLAGNNEQFF.

The rearrangement uses TRBV11-1 and TRBJ2-7, with TRBD2 matching over 8 bases. Germline V gives CDR1 SGHAT, CDR2 FQDESV (reference sequence). With V trimmed by 5 bases and J by 3 bases, 12 bases remained unmatched. CDR3 size: 16 residues. The CDR3 reads CASSRSRGGLNYEQYF. The CDR3, as DNA: TGTGCCAGCAGCCGCTCCCGGGGGGGCCTAAACTACGAGCAGTACTTC.

J is TRBJ1-5 and V is TRBV18, with 9 bases aligning to TRBD1. Trimming took 3 bases from V and 4 from J; bases not matched to a gene: 1. Germline loops: CDR1 KGHSH, CDR2 LQKENI. There are 14 residues in the CDR3. The chain's CDR3 is CASSPGTGNQPQHF. The CDR3 nucleotides read TGTGCCAGCTCACCTGGGACAGGGAATCAGCCCCAGCATTTT.

The chain recombines TRBV19 with TRBJ1-1; D is uncertain. This CDR3 spans 14 amino acids. V was shortened by 1 base and J by 0 bases, with 6 bases between the two germline ends. CDR1 is LNHDA, CDR2 SQIVND, per germline (reference sequence). This CDR3 is CASSIARLNTEAFF. The DNA for the CDR3 is TGTGCCAGTAGTATAGCGCGGTTGAACACTGAAGCTTTCTTT.

The rearrangement links TRBV25-1 to TRBJ1-2; 9 nucleotides align to TRBD1. CDR1 is MGHDK and CDR2 is SYGVNS in the germline V gene. The junction had 10 bases not matched to a gene; V was cut back by 5 bases and J by 6 bases. This CDR3 has 15 amino acids. CDR3 nucleotides: TGTGCCAGCAGTCCTAATTCGGACAGGGGAGATGGCTACACCTTC. As protein: CASSPNSDRGDGYTF.